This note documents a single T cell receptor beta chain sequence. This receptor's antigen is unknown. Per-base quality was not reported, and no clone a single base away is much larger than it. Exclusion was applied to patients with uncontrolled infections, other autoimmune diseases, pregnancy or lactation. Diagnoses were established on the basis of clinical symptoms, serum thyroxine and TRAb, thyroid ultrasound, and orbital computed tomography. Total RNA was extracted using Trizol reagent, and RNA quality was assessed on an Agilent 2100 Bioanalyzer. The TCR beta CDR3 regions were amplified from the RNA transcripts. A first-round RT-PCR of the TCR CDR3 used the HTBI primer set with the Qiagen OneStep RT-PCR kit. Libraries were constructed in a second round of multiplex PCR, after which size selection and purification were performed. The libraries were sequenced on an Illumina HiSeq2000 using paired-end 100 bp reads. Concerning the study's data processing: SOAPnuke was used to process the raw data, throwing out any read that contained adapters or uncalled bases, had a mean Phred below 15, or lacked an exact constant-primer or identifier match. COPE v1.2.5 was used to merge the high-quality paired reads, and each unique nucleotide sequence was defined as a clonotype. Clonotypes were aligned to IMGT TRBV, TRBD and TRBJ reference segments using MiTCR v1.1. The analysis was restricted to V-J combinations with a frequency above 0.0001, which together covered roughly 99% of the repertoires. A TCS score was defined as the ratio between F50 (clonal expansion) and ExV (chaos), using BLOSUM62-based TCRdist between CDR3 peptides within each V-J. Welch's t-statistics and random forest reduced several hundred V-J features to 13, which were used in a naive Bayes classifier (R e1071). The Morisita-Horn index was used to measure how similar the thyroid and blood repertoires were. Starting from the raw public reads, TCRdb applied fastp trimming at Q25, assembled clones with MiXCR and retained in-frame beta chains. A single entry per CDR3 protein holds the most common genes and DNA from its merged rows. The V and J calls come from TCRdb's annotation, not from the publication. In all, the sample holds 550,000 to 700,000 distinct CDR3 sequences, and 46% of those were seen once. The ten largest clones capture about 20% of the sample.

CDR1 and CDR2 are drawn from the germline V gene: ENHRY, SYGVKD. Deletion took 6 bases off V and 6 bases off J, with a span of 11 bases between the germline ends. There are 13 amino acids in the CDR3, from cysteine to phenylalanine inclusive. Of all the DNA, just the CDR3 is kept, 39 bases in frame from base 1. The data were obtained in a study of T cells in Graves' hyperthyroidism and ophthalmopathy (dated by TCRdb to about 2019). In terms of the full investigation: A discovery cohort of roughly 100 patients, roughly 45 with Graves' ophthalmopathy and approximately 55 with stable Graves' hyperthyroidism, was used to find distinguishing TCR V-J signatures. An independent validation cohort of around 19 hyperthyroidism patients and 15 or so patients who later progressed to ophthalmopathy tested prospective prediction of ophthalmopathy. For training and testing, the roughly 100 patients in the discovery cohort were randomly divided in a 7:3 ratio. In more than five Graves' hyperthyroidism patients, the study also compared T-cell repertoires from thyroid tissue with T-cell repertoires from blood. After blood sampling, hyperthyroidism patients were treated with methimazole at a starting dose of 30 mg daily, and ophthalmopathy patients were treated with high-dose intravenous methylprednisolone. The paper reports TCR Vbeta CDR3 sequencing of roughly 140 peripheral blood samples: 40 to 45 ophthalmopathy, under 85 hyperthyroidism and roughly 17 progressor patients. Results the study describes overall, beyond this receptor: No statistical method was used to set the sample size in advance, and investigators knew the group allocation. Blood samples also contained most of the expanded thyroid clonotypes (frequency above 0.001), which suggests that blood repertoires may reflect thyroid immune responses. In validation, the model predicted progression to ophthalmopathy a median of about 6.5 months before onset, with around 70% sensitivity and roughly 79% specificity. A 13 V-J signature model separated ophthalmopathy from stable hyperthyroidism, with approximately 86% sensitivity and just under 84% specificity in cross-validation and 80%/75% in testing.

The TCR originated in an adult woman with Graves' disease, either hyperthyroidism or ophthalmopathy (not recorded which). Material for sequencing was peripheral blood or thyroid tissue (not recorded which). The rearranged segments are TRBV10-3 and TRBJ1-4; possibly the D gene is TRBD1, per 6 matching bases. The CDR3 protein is CAIRAGGDEKLFF. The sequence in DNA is TGTGCCATCAGAGCGGGGGGCGATGAAAAACTGTTTTTT.